These T cell receptor beta chains were read from a single sample in a study of blood T cell repertoires in COVID-19. Clones were read by immunoSEQ multiplex PCR, and TCRdb kept only the in-frame ones, dropping some. Of hundreds of thousands of clones listed, 85% to 90% are singletons. Sequenced material: PBMCs or T cells enriched from blood (not recorded which). The receptor set was obtained from a man between 18 and 29 years old who had recovered from COVID-19. CDR3s include the opening cysteine and the closing phenylalanine or tryptophan. Each record gives: CDR3 DNA, CDR3 protein, clone size, J gene, D gene, V gene. The D gene is left open where the match is weak. The size field is filled for only some rows; it gives once, few, many or a size class.

DNA: TGTGCCAGCGGGACAGCCCACTCCTACGAGCAGTACTTC
CDR3: CASGTAHSYEQYF
size: once
J: TRBJ2-7
D: TRBD1
V: TRBV12-3/TRBV12-4

DNA: TGTGCCAGCACACCAGGGGGCCGAGAGACCCAGTACTTC
CDR3: CASTPGGRETQYF
size: .
J: TRBJ2-5
D: TRBD1
V: TRBV28

DNA: TGTGCCAGCAGCCTACTTGGACTAGCGGGGGTTACAGATACGCAGTATTTT
CDR3: CASSLLGLAGVTDTQYF
size: .
J: TRBJ2-3
D: TRBD2
V: TRBV3-1/TRBV3-2

DNA: TGTGCCAGCAGTTTAAGACAGGCCACAGATACGCAGTATTTT
CDR3: CASSLRQATDTQYF
size: .
J: TRBJ2-3
D: .
V: TRBV27

DNA: TGTGCCAGCAGCGAACTAGCGGGGAGGAACACCGGGGAGCTGTTTTTT
CDR3: CASSELAGRNTGELFF
size: once
J: TRBJ2-2
D: TRBD2
V: TRBV6-2/TRBV6-3

DNA: TGTGCCAGCAGCAAAGGGGGGACAGTTTCCACCGGGGAGCTGTTTTTT
CDR3: CASSKGGTVSTGELFF
size: once
J: TRBJ2-2
D: .
V: TRBV7-2

DNA: TGCGCCAGCAGCTTATCCGGGGGCAATCAGCCCCAGCATTTT
CDR3: CASSLSGGNQPQHF
size: .
J: TRBJ1-5
D: .
V: TRBV5-1

DNA: TGTGCCAGCAGCGGTGGGACTAGTGGGGTAATTGAGCAGTTCTTC
CDR3: CASSGGTSGVIEQFF
size: once
J: TRBJ2-1
D: TRBD2
V: TRBV7-2

DNA: TGTGCCTGGAGTAGTAGAGTTTGGGAGCTGTTTTTT
CDR3: CAWSSRVWELFF
size: once
J: TRBJ2-2
D: .
V: TRBV30

DNA: TGTGCCAGTAGTCTCTACGCTGGCTATGGCTACACCTTC
CDR3: CASSLYAGYGYTF
size: .
J: TRBJ1-2
D: .
V: TRBV19

DNA: TGTGCCAGCAGCGCCGACAGGGGGCGATACAATGAGCAGTTCTTC
CDR3: CASSADRGRYNEQFF
size: .
J: TRBJ2-1
D: TRBD1
V: TRBV9

DNA: TGTGCCAGCAGTTTCGGGACTAGCGGGAGCTACGAGCAGTACTTC
CDR3: CASSFGTSGSYEQYF
size: .
J: TRBJ2-7
D: TRBD2
V: TRBV27

DNA: TGTGCCAGCAGGCATTCCGGGACACGAGACACCGGGGAGCTGTTTTTT
CDR3: CASRHSGTRDTGELFF
size: .
J: TRBJ2-2
D: .
V: TRBV11-1

DNA: TGTGCCACCAGTGATTCGAATAGCGGGAGTTCGAGTAATGAGCAGTTCTTC
CDR3: CATSDSNSGSSSNEQFF
size: .
J: TRBJ2-1
D: TRBD2
V: TRBV24-1

DNA: TGCAGTGCTACCAAATACAATGAGCAGTTCTTC
CDR3: CSATKYNEQFF
size: .
J: TRBJ2-1
D: .
V: TRBV20-1

DNA: TGTGCCAGCAGTGAAGCGCTTCAGGGCAGGGGCTTTGAAAACACCATATATTTT
CDR3: CASSEALQGRGFENTIYF
size: .
J: TRBJ1-3
D: .
V: TRBV2

DNA: TGCGCCAGCAGCTTTGACAGGGACAACTCCTACGAGCAGTACTTC
CDR3: CASSFDRDNSYEQYF
size: .
J: TRBJ2-7
D: TRBD1
V: TRBV5-1

DNA: TGTGCCAGCAGTCCTAGGGGTATCGACCAGCCCCAGCATTTT
CDR3: CASSPRGIDQPQHF
size: .
J: TRBJ1-5
D: .
V: TRBV27

DNA: TGTGCCAGCAGTTTTCGAGGGGCCCAGCGGGGGGATCTAGACAATGAGCAGTTCTTC
CDR3: CASSFRGAQRGDLDNEQFF
size: .
J: TRBJ2-1
D: TRBD2
V: TRBV27

DNA: TGTGCCTGGAGTACCGGGACAGTAGCCTACGAGCAGTACTTC
CDR3: CAWSTGTVAYEQYF
size: .
J: TRBJ2-7
D: TRBD1
V: TRBV30

DNA: TGTGCCAGCACCGACGGGGGGGTCCCGTACAATGAGCAGTTCTTC
CDR3: CASTDGGVPYNEQFF
size: .
J: TRBJ2-1
D: TRBD2
V: TRBV28

DNA: TGCAGTGCTAGGTCCGGCGGGACCCAGTACTTC
CDR3: CSARSGGTQYF
size: .
J: TRBJ2-5
D: .
V: TRBV20-1